These 30 T cell receptor beta chains came from one sample sequenced in a study of memory CD4+ T cells and cytomegalovirus serostatus. Single viable CD3+CD4+CD8-CD45RO+ cells were sorted as the memory CD4+ T cells. The assay was immunoSEQ multiplex PCR, and TCRdb's table has in-frame clones only and misses some. The sample holds over 50,000 clones, 82% seen once. Input material: memory CD4+ T cells from blood. The receptors originated from an adult in good health and CMV-seronegative.

This clone has a single count. The V and J genes are TRBV4-1 and TRBJ2-7; tentative D call: TRBD2 (6 bases). Trimming cost V 0 bases and J 4 bases, with 16 bases left between them. The CDR3 runs 16 residues. The germline V gene has CDR1 MGHRA and CDR2 YSYEKL. The CDR3 DNA sequence: TGCGCCAGCAGCCAAGAGGGGGGTAGGTCTTCTTACGAGCAGTACTTC. Encoded protein: CASSQEGGRSSYEQYF.

The chain recombines TRBV12-1 with TRBJ2-7; the D segment call TRBD2 is taken from the table without a DNA check. TRBV12-1 is a pseudogene locus. The CDR3 extends over 15 amino acids. CDR3 in amino acids: CASSFKLADSYEQYF. CDR3 bases: TGTGCCAGCAGCTTTAAATTAGCGGACTCCTACGAGCAGTACTTC.

CDR3 in DNA: TGTGCCTGGAGTGTGGGCACAGATACGCAGTATTTT. It yields the protein CAWSVGTDTQYF. V gene TRBV30 combines with J gene TRBJ2-3, with no clear D. The CDR3 has 12 amino acids. V lost 0 bases and J 1 base, leaving 2 bases between the germline ends. Germline CDR1 and CDR2: GTSNPN and SVGIG (reference sequence).

The rearrangement links TRBV5-1 to TRBJ1-4, with 7 bases lining up with TRBD1. Germline assignment: CDR1 SGHRS and CDR2 YFSETQ. J gave up 4 bases and V 4 bases, and 7 bases lay outside the gene matches. This CDR3 has 15 amino acids. CDR3 bases: TGCGCCAGCAGCCCACAGGGGACGGATAATGAAAAACTGTTTTTT. This translates into CASSPQGTDNEKLFF.

This clone came up a few times. The chain is built from TRBV5-6 and TRBJ2-3, with D hard to call. V gave up 2 bases and J gave up 0 bases, with 10 bases separating them. The germline V gene has CDR1 SGHDT and CDR2 YYEEEE. The CDR3 is 15 residues long. CDR3 bases: TGTGCCAGCAGCTTCGTAGTCGGGAGCACAGATACGCAGTATTTT. Translation: CASSFVVGSTDTQYF. Using reference TRBV5-6 and TRBJ2-3 for the parts outside the CDR3, the full variable domain is DAGVTQSPTHLIKTRGQQVTLRCSPKSGHDTVSWYQQALGQGPQFIFQYYEEEERQRGNFPDRFSGHQFPNYSSELNVNALLLGDSALYLCASSFVVGSTDTQYFGPGTRLTVL.

This chain joins TRBV5-4 and TRBJ2-7, with 7 bases identical to TRBD1. Germline trimming cut 0 bases from V and 3 bases from J; bases unmatched to any gene: 9. Germline V gene lookup returns CDR1 SGHNT and CDR2 YYREEE (reference sequence). The CDR3 runs to 16 residues. The CDR3 loop reads CASSLGDRATLYEQYF. The CDR3 nucleotides are TGTGCCAGCAGCTTGGGAGACAGGGCTACCCTCTACGAGCAGTACTTC.

The CDR3 bases are TGTGCCAGCAGCCGGGACAGTTACACTGAAGCTTTCTTT. The encoded protein is CASSRDSYTEAFF. The V call is TRBV5-4, the J call TRBJ1-1; TRBD1 aligns across 7 bases. The CDR3 covers 13 residues. Trimming cost V 4 bases and J 3 bases; bases outside gene matches: 3. Germline CDR1 and CDR2: SGHNT and YYREEE (reference sequence).

This clone appeared a few times. This chain's CDR3 is CASSIISSTEAFF. The DNA of the CDR3 is TGTGCCAGTAGTATCATCTCCAGCACTGAAGCTTTCTTT. J is TRBJ1-1 and V is TRBV19; D is unresolved. CDR1 and CDR2 from the germline V gene are LNHDA and SQIVND (reference sequence). Trimming took off 3 bases at V and 4 bases at J, with 9 bases between the two ends. CDR3 length: 13 amino acids. Variable domain in full (rest from reference TRBV19 and TRBJ1-1): DGGITQSPKYLFRKEGQNVTLSCEQNLNHDAMYWYRQDPGQGLRLIYYSQIVNDFQKGDIAEGYSVSREKKESFPLTVTSAQKNPTAFYLCASSIISSTEAFFGQGTRLTVV.

This sequence joins TRBV19 and TRBJ2-7; TRBD1 is a possible D gene (5 bases). Germline V gene lookup returns CDR1 LNHDA and CDR2 SQIVND (reference sequence). With 3 bases removed from V and 1 base from J, the gap between germline ends came to 16 bases. The CDR3 sequence is 16 residues long. CDR3 region: CASSIKGTGPSYEQYF. CDR3 sequence (DNA): TGTGCCAGTAGTATTAAGGGAACAGGACCGTCCTACGAGCAGTACTTC.

The V gene is TRBV7-6, the J gene TRBJ2-7; weak D call: TRBD2 (5 bases). Trimming stripped 2 bases from V and 2 bases from J, with 10 bases between. CDR1 is SGHVS, CDR2 FNYEAQ, per germline. This CDR3 comprises 14 residues. In DNA form, the CDR3 reads TGTGCCAGCAGCTTATGGGCCGGGGCCTACGAGCAGTACTTC. Translated, it gives CASSLWAGAYEQYF.

The rearrangement joins TRBV18 to TRBJ1-1, with 7 bases identical to TRBD1. V gave up 0 bases and J gave up 3 bases; unmatched junction bases: 10. This CDR3 has 17 residues. From germline, CDR1 is KGHSH and CDR2 LQKENI. The CDR3 nucleotides are TGTGCCAGCTCACCACCCACGGCGACAGGGAAACACACTGAAGCTTTCTTT. It yields the protein CASSPPTATGKHTEAFF.

The gene calls are TRBV19 and TRBJ2-7, with 14 bases matching TRBD2. Per the germline V gene, CDR1 is LNHDA and CDR2 is SQIVND (reference sequence). V gave up 5 bases and J gave up 2 bases; unmatched junction bases: 8. CDR3 length: 17 amino acids. The CDR3 sequence: CASSPGLAGGPTYEQYF. CDR3 nucleotide sequence: TGTGCCAGTAGTCCTGGACTAGCGGGAGGCCCAACCTACGAGCAGTACTTC.

The rearrangement links TRBV30 to TRBJ1-6; D not resolved. CDR3 length: 13 amino acids. V lost 6 bases and J 5 bases, leaving 11 bases between the germline ends. Germline-derived CDR1 and CDR2 are GTSNPN and SVGIG (reference sequence). The CDR3 coding sequence is TGTGCCTGCGGAGTCGAAAATAATTCACCCCTCCACTTT. Amino acid sequence: CACGVENNSPLHF.

The chain carries TRBV7-2 and TRBJ2-5; 11 bases are shared with TRBD2. The CDR3 sequence is 15 residues long. Germline V gives CDR1 SGHTA, CDR2 FQGNSA. Trimming removed 3 bases from V and 3 bases from J; junction bases left unmatched: 3. The CDR3 protein is CASSFSGRVEETQYF. In DNA form, the CDR3 reads TGTGCCAGCAGCTTTAGCGGGAGGGTGGAAGAGACCCAGTACTTC.

The chain is built from TRBV7-8 and TRBJ1-1; D uncertain. The CDR3 runs 17 residues. Germline V gene lookup returns CDR1 SGHVS and CDR2 FQNEAQ. Trimming took off 3 bases at V and 1 base at J, with 18 bases between the two ends. CDR3 in amino acids: CASSLTGRSPRNTEAFF. The CDR3, as DNA: TGTGCCAGCAGCTTGACCGGACGGAGCCCGCGGAACACTGAAGCTTTCTTT.

V is TRBV27 and J is TRBJ2-5; weak D call: TRBD2 (7 bases). The length of the CDR3 is 13 residues. Trimming took off 7 bases at V and 4 bases at J, with 13 bases between the two ends. CDR1 and CDR2 from the germline V gene are MNHEY and SMNVEV (reference sequence). CDR3 DNA: TGTGCCAGCAACGGGGGGCAGGGAGAGACCCAGTACTTC. It yields the protein CASNGGQGETQYF.

The genes are TRBV2 and TRBJ2-7; 9 positions agree with TRBD2. The length of the CDR3 is 14 residues. Trimming cost V 7 bases and J 3 bases; bases outside gene matches: 7. The V gene's germline CDR1 is SNHLY and CDR2 FYNNEI. Here the CDR3 DNA reads TGTGCCAGCAAGGCTGCTAGCGGGGACTACGAGCAGTACTTC. It codes for CASKAASGDYEQYF. Supplemented by reference TRBV2 and TRBJ2-7, the full variable domain reads EPEVTQTPSHQVTQMGQEVILRCVPISNHLYFYWYRQILGQKVEFLVSFYNNEISEKSEIFDDQFSVERPDGSNFTLKIRSTKLEDSAMYFCASKAASGDYEQYFGPGTRLTVT.

A single count supports this clone. The chain has TRBV7-6 and TRBJ2-7; 9 nucleotides align to TRBD1. V dropped 1 base and J dropped 2; count of bases not matched to a gene: 3. Germline CDR1 reads SGHVS; CDR2 reads FNYEAQ. The CDR3 loop spans 15 amino acids. CDR3 sequence reads: CASSLEGTGTYEQYF. CDR3 nucleotides: TGTGCCAGCAGCTTAGAGGGGACAGGGACCTACGAGCAGTACTTC. The full variable domain, its missing parts supplied by reference TRBV7-6 and TRBJ2-7, is GAGVSQSPRYKVTKRGQDVALRCDPISGHVSLYWYRQALGQGPEFLTYFNYEAQQDKSGLPNDRFSAERPEGSISTLTIQRTEQRDSAMYRCASSLEGTGTYEQYFGPGTRLTVT.

This chain links TRBV30 with TRBJ1-4, with TRBD1 matching 9 bases. The CDR3 runs 15 residues. With 3 bases clipped from V and 3 bases from J, the junction kept 5 bases outside the gene matches. Germline V lookup: CDR1 GTSNPN, CDR2 SVGIG (reference sequence). CDR3 sequence (DNA): TGTGCCTGGAGAAACAGGGGGCGGCCTAATGAAAAACTGTTTTTT. It is translated as CAWRNRGRPNEKLFF.

The chain's CDR3 is CASRRLPGPGSEAFF. CDR3 DNA sequence: TGTGCCAGCAGAAGGCTTCCCGGTCCAGGATCTGAAGCTTTCTTT. V usage is TRBV27 and J usage is TRBJ1-1, with D unclear. CDR3 length: 15 residues. Germline V gene sequence: CDR1 MNHEY, CDR2 SMNVEV (reference sequence). With 6 bases removed from V and 6 bases from J, the gap between germline ends came to 20 bases.

This chain uses TRBV28 with TRBJ2-3; 11 bases line up with TRBD1. The CDR3 runs to 14 residues. From germline, CDR1 is MDHEN and CDR2 SYDVKM. V shed 10 bases and J 4 bases; nucleotides not matched to a gene: 7. In DNA form, the CDR3 reads TGTGCCACTAAGGGACAGGGGGTAGCAGATACGCAGTATTTT. Residues: CATKGQGVADTQYF.

On this clone: A far larger clone is one nucleotide away, so this likely arose from a read error. Other nucleotide sequences from this sample produce the same CDR3. The rearrangement links TRBV2 to TRBJ1-1; TRBD1 matches at 7 bases. CDR1 SNHLY and CDR2 FYNNEI come from the germline V gene. V dropped 6 bases and J dropped 1; count of bases not matched to a gene: 2. The CDR3 runs 13 residues. The CDR3 nucleotides are TGTGCCAGCAGCCGGACAGGGAACACTGAAGCTTTCTTT. Translation: CASSRTGNTEAFF.

The chain is built from TRBV9 and TRBJ1-2, with 8 nucleotides matching TRBD1. CDR3 size: 15 residues. Germline V gene lookup returns CDR1 SGDLS and CDR2 YYNGEE. Unmatched junction bases numbered 5, after V lost 2 bases and J lost 2 bases. The CDR3 region has the DNA TGTGCCAGCAGCGTCACAGGGGGAAGAAACTATGGCTACACCTTC. Its protein is CASSVTGGRNYGYTF.

This chain links TRBV28 with TRBJ2-4; D may be TRBD2 (5 bases). Germline V gene lookup returns CDR1 MDHEN and CDR2 SYDVKM. V lost 4 bases and J lost 1, with 11 bases in between. CDR3 size: 15 residues. The CDR3 nucleotides are TGTGCCAGCAGTTATGAGAGGGCCGCCAAAAACATTCAGTACTTC. It yields the protein CASSYERAAKNIQYF.

This rearrangement joins TRBV30 to TRBJ2-7, with D possibly TRBD1 on 6 matching bases. The CDR3 contains 12 residues. Trimming left V 2 bases short and J 4 bases short, with 9 bases between. In germline, CDR1 is GTSNPN, CDR2 SVGIG (reference sequence). CDR3 DNA sequence: TGTGCCTGGAGTTTGGACAGATACGAGCAGTACTTC. Residues: CAWSLDRYEQYF.

The chain has TRBV7-2 and TRBJ2-5, with D possibly matching TRBD2 (7 bases). V shed 1 base and J shed 2 bases, with 11 bases lying between them. This CDR3 comprises 15 residues. Germline V gives CDR1 SGHTA, CDR2 FQGNSA. The CDR3: CASSLGGGRQETQYF. The CDR3 bases are TGTGCCAGCAGCTTAGGGGGGGGCCGACAAGAGACCCAGTACTTC.

The chain has TRBV5-1 and TRBJ1-2; D uncertain. The CDR3 has 15 residues. Germline CDR1 is SGHRS and CDR2 is YFSETQ. Trimming removed 4 bases at V and 3 bases at J, with 16 bases between. The CDR3 sequence: CASSPFPQFDYGYTF. The DNA of the CDR3 is TGCGCCAGCAGCCCTTTTCCTCAGTTCGACTATGGCTACACCTTC.

This clone was recorded once. The CDR3 DNA reads as TGTGCCTGGAGTGTAGAAACAGGCTATGGCTACACCTTC. This gives the protein CAWSVETGYGYTF. The chain joins TRBV30 to TRBJ1-2; the D gene is possibly TRBD1 (5 bases). The germline CDR1 and CDR2 sequences are GTSNPN and SVGIG (reference sequence). This CDR3 has 13 residues. Trimming took 0 bases from V and 4 from J, leaving 9 bases between them.

This chain connects TRBV6-6 to TRBJ2-2; 10 nucleotides line up with TRBD1. CDR1 is MNHNY, CDR2 SVGAGI, per germline (reference sequence). With V trimmed by 2 bases and J by 5 bases, 5 bases remained unmatched. CDR3 length: 16 amino acids. The CDR3: CASSYAQGQGTGELFF. The DNA for the CDR3 is TGTGCCAGCAGTTACGCCCAGGGACAGGGGACCGGGGAGCTGTTTTTT.

Details on this clone: An end of the junction does not agree with germline; a read error may underlie this. V and J are TRBV6-6 and TRBJ2-4; D is unclear. The CDR3 covers 13 residues. Germline CDR1 is MNHNY and CDR2 is SVGAGI (reference sequence). DNA for the CDR3: TGTGCCACCAGTCCCGGGGCCAAAAACATTCAGTACTTC. Translation: CATSPGAKNIQYF.